The source of this TCR beta chain is a study of blood T cell repertoires in COVID-19. As for the study in general: Sources were T cells, B-cell-depleted T cells, or PBMCs; the material itself was cDNA or gDNA.

Participant-reported clinical history was the basis for cohort assignment. CDR1 and CDR2 from the germline V gene are SGHTS and YDEGEE. V shed 4 bases and J 2 bases; nucleotides not matched to a gene: 8. This CDR3 contains 15 residues. Generated by immunoSEQ multiplex PCR, the TCRdb table keeps only in-frame clones and is missing some. The sample gives roughly 180,000 clones, 75% to 85% of which show up once; approximately 10% is in the top ten. In this sample, this clone turned up a few times. The specimen sequenced was PBMCs or T cells enriched from blood (not recorded which). The origin of this receptor is a man aged 40-49 years who had recovered from COVID-19. The V gene is TRBV5-8, the J gene TRBJ1-1; 7 nucleotides agree with TRBD1. The chain's CDR3 is CASSLFGTDNTEAFF. DNA for the CDR3: TGTGCCAGCAGCCTATTCGGGACAGATAACACTGAAGCTTTCTTT. Full variable domain (outside the CDR3, taken from reference TRBV5-8 and TRBJ1-1): EAGVTQSPTHLIKTRGQQATLRCSPISGHTSVYWYQQALGLGLQFLLWYDEGEERNRGNFPPRFSGRQFPNYSSELNVNALELEDSALYLCASSLFGTDNTEAFFGQGTRLTVV.